The clone carrying this T cell receptor (beta chain) was detected once. The germline CDR1 and CDR2 sequences are SNHLY and FYNNEI. The germline V and J ends were trimmed by 6 bases and 0 bases, with 11 bases remaining between them. The CDR3 has 14 amino acids. This entry is derived from a study of blood T cell repertoires in COVID-19. Study in general: Samples representing acute and convalescent COVID-19 were sourced from the United States, Italy and Spain.

How the authors handled the data: Amplifying reference gene primers gave estimates of nucleated cell counts. TCRdb's table, derived via immunoSEQ multiplex PCR, lists solely in-frame clones and lacks some. From that table come the V and J calls and clone size; the DNA was used to work out D and trimming. The sample lists around 170,000 clones, approximately 80% occurring once. The sequence derives from a human donor in a cohort sampled during active COVID-19. Specimen: peripheral blood. The J gene is TRBJ1-1, the V gene TRBV2; the D gene is possibly TRBD1 (5 bases). CDR3 in DNA: TGTGCCAGCAGGAGACAGAGCCTGAACACTGAAGCTTTCTTT. Translating it yields CASRRQSLNTEAFF.